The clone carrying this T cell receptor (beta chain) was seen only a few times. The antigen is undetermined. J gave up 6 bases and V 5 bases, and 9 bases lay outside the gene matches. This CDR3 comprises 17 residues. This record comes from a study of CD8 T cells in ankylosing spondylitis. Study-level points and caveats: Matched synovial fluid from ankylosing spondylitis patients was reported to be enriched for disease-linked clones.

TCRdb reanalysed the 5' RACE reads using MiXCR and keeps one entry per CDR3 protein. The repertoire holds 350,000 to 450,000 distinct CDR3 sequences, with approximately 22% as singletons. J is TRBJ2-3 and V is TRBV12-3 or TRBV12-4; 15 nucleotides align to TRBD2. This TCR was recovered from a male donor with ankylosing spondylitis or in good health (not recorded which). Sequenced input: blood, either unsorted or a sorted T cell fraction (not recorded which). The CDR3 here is CASSARTSGGAGDTQYF. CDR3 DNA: TGTGCCAGCAGTGCTCGGACTAGCGGGGGGGCCGGGGATACGCAGTATTTT.